This entry features one TCR beta chain sequence. The sample comes from a study of T cell responses to AZD1222 COVID-19 vaccine. Germline CDR1 reads LNHDA; CDR2 reads SQIVND (reference sequence). The CDR3 runs to 17 residues. V shed 10 bases and J 7 bases; nucleotides not matched to a gene: 15. Libraries were prepared by immunoSEQ multiplex PCR; TCRdb keeps only in-frame clonotypes and omits some of them. The repertoire holds some 150,000 clones, with over 75% as singletons. The source is an adult who received the MenACWY meningococcal vaccine as a control. Sequences were derived from peripheral blood, sampled 28 days after the second dose of the MenACWY control vaccine. V gene TRBV19 combines with J gene TRBJ2-1; TRBD2 matches at 14 bases. This CDR3 reads CANPGLAGAKVRNEQFF. CDR3 DNA: TGTGCCAACCCGGGACTAGCGGGAGCGAAAGTTAGGAATGAGCAGTTCTTC.